What follows are 12 T cell receptor beta chains derived from one specimen sequenced in a study of blood T cells in healthy people across ages. Combining a sample-barcoded 5' primer with a J-beta primer mix, a second PCR ran for roughly 7 to 12 cycles. TCRdb reprocessed the 5' RACE reads with MiXCR, giving one entry per CDR3 protein. The sample carries 890,000 or so distinct CDR3 sequences, approximately 65% recorded once. The specimen sequenced was blood. The origin of the receptors is a young man in good health.

In its sample, this clonotype was seen a few times. The CDR3 protein is CASSQIIAGSQETQYF. The DNA of the CDR3 is TGCGCCAGCAGCCAAATTATAGCGGGATCTCAAGAGACCCAGTACTTC. This chain uses TRBV4-1 with TRBJ2-5; 8 nucleotides align to TRBD2. Losses at the gene ends were 2 bases for V and 2 bases for J; bases not matched to a gene: 7. CDR1 and CDR2 from the germline V gene are MGHRA and YSYEKL. This CDR3 comprises 16 residues.

In its sample, this clonotype was seen a few times. The chain joins TRBV9 to TRBJ2-2; D might be TRBD1 (5 bases). CDR3 length: 16 residues. Germline loops: CDR1 SGDLS, CDR2 YYNGEE. V was shortened by 0 bases and J by 0 bases, with 9 bases between the two germline ends. The CDR3 here is CASSVAVGANTGELFF. CDR3 DNA sequence: TGTGCCAGCAGCGTAGCGGTAGGGGCGAACACCGGGGAGCTGTTTTTT.

The rearrangement joins TRBV7-3 to TRBJ2-1, with 7 bases lining up with TRBD1. Germline V gives CDR1 SGHTA, CDR2 FQGTGA. V gave up 4 bases and J gave up 6 bases; unmatched junction bases: 9. This CDR3 is built from 15 residues. The CDR3 DNA follows: TGTGCCAGCAGCTCAACAGGGGTTGGTAGCAATGAGCAGTTCTTC. Its protein product is CASSSTGVGSNEQFF. The whole variable domain, remainder taken from reference TRBV7-3 and TRBJ2-1, is GAGVSQTPSNKVTEKGKYVELRCDPISGHTALYWYRQSLGQGPEFLIYFQGTGAADDSGLPNDRFFAVRPEGSVSTLKIQRTERGDSAVYLCASSSTGVGSNEQFFGPGTRLTVL.

The chain is built from TRBV6-2 or TRBV6-3 and TRBJ2-4; D is uncertain. The J call could be wrong; TRBJ2-7 is a better fit for the DNA end. CDR3 length: 16 amino acids. The germline V gene encodes CDR1 MNHEY and CDR2 SVGEGT. The CDR3 nucleotides are TGTGCCAGCAGTTACGCTTTCCGACAAGTAGCCTACGAGCAGTACTTC. It specifies CASSYAFRQVAYEQYF.

The rearrangement links TRBV6-1 to TRBJ1-5; D might be TRBD1 (6 bases). V dropped 6 bases and J dropped 0 bases, with 12 bases sitting between them. The CDR3 has 15 amino acids. CDR1 MNHNS and CDR2 SASEGT come from the germline V gene. The CDR3 DNA reads as TGTGCCAGCAGAACCGGACAGAGTAGCAATCAGCCCCAGCATTTT. Its protein is CASRTGQSSNQPQHF.

The chain couples TRBV10-3 to TRBJ2-1; the D gene could be TRBD1 or TRBD2 (5 bases each). Looked up from germline, CDR1 is ENHRY and CDR2 is SYGVKD. Trimming took 2 bases from V and 10 from J, leaving 12 bases between them. This CDR3 has 13 residues. The CDR3: CAISEMGPGEQFF. In DNA, the CDR3 is TGTGCCATCAGTGAGATGGGGCCGGGGGAGCAGTTCTTC.

In its sample, this clonotype was seen a few times. V is TRBV4-2 and J is TRBJ1-4, with 7 bases matching TRBD1. The CDR3 has 18 amino acids. Losses at the gene ends were 7 bases for V and 0 bases for J; bases not matched to a gene: 14. Germline assignment: CDR1 LGHNA and CDR2 YNFKEQ. The CDR3 coding sequence is TGTGCCAGCACCAGGGGGGCAGGCCTTGCTGCAACTAATGAAAAACTGTTTTTT. This gives the protein CASTRGAGLAATNEKLFF.

The V and J genes are TRBV4-2 and TRBJ2-1; 10 nucleotides align to TRBD1. The V segment lost 4 bases and the J segment 1 base; nucleotides outside the gene matches: 7. Germline V gives CDR1 LGHNA, CDR2 YNFKEQ. This CDR3 contains 17 residues. CDR3 sequence: CASSREGTGASYNEQFF. The CDR3 coding sequence is TGTGCCAGCAGCCGGGAAGGGACAGGGGCGTCCTACAATGAGCAGTTCTTC.

The gene calls are TRBV4-1 and TRBJ2-7; D is possibly TRBD1 or TRBD2 (6 bases each). The CDR3 is 14 amino acids. The V gene's germline CDR1 is MGHRA and CDR2 YSYEKL. V lost 0 bases to trimming and J lost 3 bases, with 9 bases between them. CDR3 DNA: TGCGCCAGCAGCCAAGAACAGGGACTCTACGAGCAGTACTTC. It yields the protein CASSQEQGLYEQYF.

Only a few counts were recorded for this clonotype. The V and J genes are TRBV5-1 and TRBJ1-2, with D tentatively TRBD1 (6 bases). Germline loops: CDR1 SGHRS, CDR2 YFSETQ. V was trimmed by 4 bases and J by 6 bases, leaving 19 bases between them. CDR3 length equals 15 residues. Here the CDR3 reads CASSQRDNILNGYTF. The DNA of the CDR3 is TGCGCCAGCAGCCAAAGGGACAATATATTAAATGGCTACACCTTC.

This clonotype showed up just a few times. This chain uses TRBV27 with TRBJ1-2; weak D call: TRBD1 (6 bases). CDR3 size: 14 residues. Germline values: CDR1 MNHEY, CDR2 SMNVEV (reference sequence). V lost 9 bases, J lost 3 bases, and 17 bases lay in between. The CDR3 DNA sequence: TGTGCCAGTAAACTTCTGACAGGCGACTATGGCTACACCTTC. Its protein is CASKLLTGDYGYTF.

The chain carries TRBV6-5 and TRBJ2-5, with TRBD1 as a possible D gene (6 bases). The end of the DNA aligns better with TRBJ2-7, so the J call may be wrong. The germline V gene has CDR1 MNHEY and CDR2 SVGAGI. This CDR3 has 14 amino acids. The CDR3 protein is CASSYNRDHYEQYF. CDR3 coding DNA: TGTGCCAGCAGTTATAACAGGGATCACTACGAGCAGTACTTC.